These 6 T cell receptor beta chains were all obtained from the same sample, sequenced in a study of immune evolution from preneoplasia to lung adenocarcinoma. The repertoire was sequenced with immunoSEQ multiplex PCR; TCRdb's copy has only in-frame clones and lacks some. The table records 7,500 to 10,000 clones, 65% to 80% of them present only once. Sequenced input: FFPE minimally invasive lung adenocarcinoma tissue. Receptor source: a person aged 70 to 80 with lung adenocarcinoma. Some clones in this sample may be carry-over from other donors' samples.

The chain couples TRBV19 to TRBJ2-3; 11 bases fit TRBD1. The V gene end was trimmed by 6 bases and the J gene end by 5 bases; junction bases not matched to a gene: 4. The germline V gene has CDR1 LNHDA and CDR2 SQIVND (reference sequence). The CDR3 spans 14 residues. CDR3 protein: CASRGQGALDTQYF. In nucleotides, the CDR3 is TGTGCCAGTAGAGGACAGGGGGCGTTAGATACGCAGTATTTT.

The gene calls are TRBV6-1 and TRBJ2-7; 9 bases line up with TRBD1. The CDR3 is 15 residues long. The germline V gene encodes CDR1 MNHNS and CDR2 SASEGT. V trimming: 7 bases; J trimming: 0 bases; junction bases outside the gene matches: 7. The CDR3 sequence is CASTRAGQGSYEQYF. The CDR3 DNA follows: TGTGCCAGCACGAGGGCGGGACAGGGCTCCTACGAGCAGTACTTC.

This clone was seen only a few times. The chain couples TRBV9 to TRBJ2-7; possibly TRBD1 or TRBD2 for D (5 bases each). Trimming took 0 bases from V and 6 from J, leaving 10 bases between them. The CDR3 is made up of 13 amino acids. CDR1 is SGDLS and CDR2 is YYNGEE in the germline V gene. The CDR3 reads CASSVGPGSEQYF. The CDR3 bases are TGTGCCAGCAGCGTAGGCCCAGGGAGCGAGCAGTACTTC.

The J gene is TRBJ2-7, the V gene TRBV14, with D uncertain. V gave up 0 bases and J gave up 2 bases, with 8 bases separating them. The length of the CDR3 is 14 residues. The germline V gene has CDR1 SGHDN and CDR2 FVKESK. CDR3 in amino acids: CASSQDSGPYEQYF. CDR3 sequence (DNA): TGTGCCAGCAGCCAAGATTCAGGCCCCTACGAGCAGTACTTC. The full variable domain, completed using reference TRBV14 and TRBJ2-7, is EAGVTQFPSHSVIEKGQTVTLRCDPISGHDNLYWYRRVMGKEIKFLLHFVKESKQDESGMPNNRFLAERTGGTYSTLKVQPAELEDSGVYFCASSQDSGPYEQYFGPGTRLTVT.

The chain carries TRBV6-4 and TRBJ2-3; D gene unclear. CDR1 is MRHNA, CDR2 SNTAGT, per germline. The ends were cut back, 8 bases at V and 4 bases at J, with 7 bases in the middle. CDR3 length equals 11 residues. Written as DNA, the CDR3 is TGTGCCAGCCCCCCCCCAGATACGCAGTATTTT. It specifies CASPPPDTQYF.

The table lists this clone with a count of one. CDR3 loop: CASSPGRTVAPLHF. CDR3 coding DNA: TGTGCCAGCAGCCCGGGACGTACAGTCGCACCCCTCCACTTT. V gene TRBV14 combines with J gene TRBJ1-6; possibly TRBD1 for D (5 bases). The CDR3 runs 14 residues. Germline CDR1 reads SGHDN; CDR2 reads FVKESK. With 4 bases removed from V and 11 bases from J, the gap between germline ends came to 15 bases.